This entry concerns a single T cell receptor (beta chain). Its antigen is currently unknown. TCRdb's copy holds only in-frame clones and misses some; the assay was immunoSEQ multiplex PCR. The sample gives over 75,000 clones, 83% of which show up once; under 0.85% is in the top ten. The CDR3 contains 16 residues. Germline lookup yields CDR1 SGHTA and CDR2 FQGNSA. The trim removed 5 bases at V and 4 bases at J, leaving 7 bases unmatched. These data belong to a study of radiotherapy plus CTLA-4 blockade in lung cancer. Study results and limitations: With interferon-beta, early dynamics of blood T cell clones were reported to best predict response.

The chain combines TRBV7-2 with TRBJ2-5; 13 positions match TRBD2. The TCR sequence derives from a human donor with non-small cell lung cancer who had stable disease on radiotherapy plus ipilimumab. The specimen was peripheral blood, collected from a patient treated with radiotherapy plus ipilimumab. CDR3 sequence (DNA): TGTGCCAGCAGCCCCTTAGGACTAGCGGGGGCAGAGACCCAGTACTTC. This translates into CASSPLGLAGAETQYF.